The 7 T cell receptor beta chains listed next were all sequenced from one sample in a study of blood T cell repertoires in COVID-19. Data came from immunoSEQ multiplex PCR; TCRdb stores just in-frame clones and leaves some out. The sample includes around 200,000 clones, 80% to 85% seen only once; the top ten take about 4.4%. The sequenced material came from peripheral blood. The receptors derive from a middle-aged man with active or convalescent COVID-19.

The chain joins TRBV7-9 to TRBJ1-4, with 8 nucleotides matching TRBD1. V lost 5 bases to trimming and J lost 12 bases; unmatched junction nucleotides: 11. The CDR3 contains 14 residues. CDR1 SEHNR and CDR2 FQNEAQ come from the germline V gene (reference sequence). In DNA form, the CDR3 reads TGTGCCAGCAGCGCACCGGGACAGGTTTTAGAACTGTTTTTT. This sequence encodes CASSAPGQVLELFF.

CDR3 sequence (DNA): TGTGCCAGCAGTTACAGGGCCCAGGGGGCAGGGGAGCTGTTTTTT. Translation: CASSYRAQGAGELFF. This sequence joins TRBV6-5 and TRBJ2-2, with 8 bases aligning to TRBD1. Trimming took 2 bases from V and 8 from J; bases not matched to a gene: 7. Germline assignment: CDR1 MNHEY and CDR2 SVGAGI. The CDR3 covers 15 residues.

This rearrangement joins TRBV12-3 or TRBV12-4 to TRBJ2-2; 7 bases are a match to TRBD1. The CDR3 has 12 amino acids. The V gene end was trimmed by 6 bases and the J gene end by 7 bases; junction bases not matched to a gene: 2. The CDR3 DNA is TGTGCCAGCAGGAGACAGGGCGGGGAGCTGTTTTTT. This translates into CASRRQGGELFF.

This clone was recorded only once. This CDR3 is CASSSRGQFYEQYF. The CDR3 DNA sequence: TGTGCCAGTAGTTCACGCGGCCAGTTCTACGAGCAGTACTTC. The rearrangement uses TRBV19 and TRBJ2-7, with unresolved D. The CDR3 length is 14 residues. The V end was cut by 5 bases, the J end by 3 bases, with 14 bases between. Germline-derived CDR1 and CDR2 are LNHDA and SQIVND (reference sequence). Together with reference TRBV19 and TRBJ2-7, the CDR3 gives the full variable domain: DGGITQSPKYLFRKEGQNVTLSCEQNLNHDAMYWYRQDPGQGLRLIYYSQIVNDFQKGDIAEGYSVSREKKESFPLTVTSAQKNPTAFYLCASSSRGQFYEQYFGPGTRLTVT.

This rearrangement joins TRBV2 to TRBJ2-1; 8 nucleotides agree with TRBD1. V was pared by 4 bases and J by 8 bases, with 4 bases of the junction left unmatched. Germline CDR1 is SNHLY and CDR2 is FYNNEI. The CDR3 is 13 residues long. CDR3 residues: CASSGTGWDEQFF. CDR3 in DNA: TGTGCCAGCAGTGGGACAGGGTGGGATGAGCAGTTCTTC. Together with reference TRBV2 and TRBJ2-1, the CDR3 gives the full variable domain: EPEVTQTPSHQVTQMGQEVILRCVPISNHLYFYWYRQILGQKVEFLVSFYNNEISEKSEIFDDQFSVERPDGSNFTLKIRSTKLEDSAMYFCASSGTGWDEQFFGPGTRLTVL.

This clone occurred a few times. The chain carries TRBV6-5 and TRBJ1-1; D might be TRBD1 (5 bases). The CDR3 has 13 amino acids. Germline loops: CDR1 MNHEY, CDR2 SVGAGI. The V end lost 5 bases, the J end lost 4 bases, and 11 bases lay between the germline ends. CDR3 loop: CASSPREGTEAFF. CDR3 bases: TGTGCCAGCAGTCCCAGGGAGGGCACTGAAGCTTTCTTT.

The chain recombines TRBV7-2 with TRBJ1-5, with D uncertain. CDR1 is SGHTA and CDR2 is FQGNSA in the germline V gene. The CDR3 spans 12 residues. The V end was cut by 5 bases, the J end by 4 bases, with 6 bases between. The CDR3 is CASSPYNQPQHF. CDR3 DNA: TGTGCCAGCAGCCCTTATAATCAGCCCCAGCATTTT.